Listed below are T cell receptor beta chains from one sample, sequenced in a study of shared clonotypes between healthy human individuals. Some clones are missing from TCRdb's copy, which holds only in-frame ones; the method was immunoSEQ multiplex PCR. The sample shows 2.3 million or so clones, over 90% of them seen only once. The sample consisted of naive CD4+ T cells from PBMCs. The origin of the receptors is a man in his late teens or twenties in good health. Some clones in this sample may be carry-over from other donors' samples. Both conserved end residues are part of each CDR3. Each record gives: V gene, CDR3 protein.

TRBV29-1 CSAGSSYEQYF
TRBV6-5 CASSYQPGTYNEQFF
TRBV11-2 CATEGTTYNEQFF
TRBV7-9 CASSLSGEETQYF
TRBV28 CASTFSREAFF
TRBV29-1 CSGVSALEQYF
TRBV10-3 CASTSGEGSTDTQYF
TRBV6-1 CASIPQKSSYNEQFF
TRBV6-1 CASSEVGTLRTFTGELFF
TRBV4-3 CASSQGTLMNTEAFF
TRBV25-1 CASSDRRTGGAEKLFF
TRBV18 CASSPLQGLTEAFF
TRBV6-5 CASSYLQGLDGYTF
TRBV28 CASSLSSGAGEKLFF
TRBV15 CAIREGLSTDTQYF
TRBV7-3 CASSLGGWGTTEAFF
TRBV18 CASSPRAAQHNEQFF
TRBV7-9 CASSLDSRGNTIYF
TRBV19 CASSAHLSHTF
TRBV6-4 CASSGGTNTGELFF
TRBV7-9 CASSAPGIPYEQYF
TRBV18 CASSPQWGGAEAFF
TRBV7-2 CASSPREQALDGYTF
TRBV2 CASSQITPDTQYF
TRBV15 CATRGREGLDGSYNEQFF
TRBV5-1 CASSPQGQHYGYTF
TRBV5-1 CASSYRTGLSDLEAFF
TRBV25-1 CASSAPPKETQYF
TRBV5-4 CASSLGGGLYNEQFF
TRBV28 CASSLGGWTGDPPQHF
TRBV7-9 CASSLWSGSHLSTDTQYF
TRBV27 CASSKKGNSNQPQHF
TRBV2 CASGKLGGLNTEAFF
TRBV10-3 CAITDPPPGANVLTF
TRBV5-4 CASSRLAEVYNEQFF
TRBV14 CASSLYRNTEAFF
TRBV7-2 CASSPTSGPEQFF
TRBV11-2 CAIKRYTANTGELFF
TRBV7-6 CASSLPTSGPNTGELFF
TRBV30 CAWGIDEQFF
TRBV6-6 CASSYTSGRAHEQYF
TRBV5-4 CASSPKTGSDEQFF
TRBV28 CASSQREGWNEQFF
TRBV15 CATSRVDRDTGELFF
TRBV6-1 CASFRTGGHNEQFF
TRBV15 CATSRDRSNRDRAKAFF